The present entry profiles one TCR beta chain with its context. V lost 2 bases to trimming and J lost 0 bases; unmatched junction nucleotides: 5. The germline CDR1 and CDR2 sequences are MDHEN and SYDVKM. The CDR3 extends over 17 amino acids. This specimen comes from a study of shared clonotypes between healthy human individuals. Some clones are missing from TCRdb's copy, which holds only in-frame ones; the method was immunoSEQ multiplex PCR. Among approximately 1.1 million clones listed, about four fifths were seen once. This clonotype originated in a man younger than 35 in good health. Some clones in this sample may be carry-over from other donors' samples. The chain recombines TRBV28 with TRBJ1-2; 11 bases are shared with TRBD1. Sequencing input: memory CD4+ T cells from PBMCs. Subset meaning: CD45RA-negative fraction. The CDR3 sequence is CASSLHGTGGSNYGYTF. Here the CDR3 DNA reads TGTGCCAGCAGTTTACACGGGACAGGGGGTTCTAACTATGGCTACACCTTC.